These 28 T cell receptor beta chains came from one sample sequenced in a study of cytomegalovirus exposure and HLA in healthy donors. Vbeta (60) and Jbeta (13) primers were used in the PCR. Some clones are missing from TCRdb's copy, which holds only in-frame ones; the method was immunoSEQ multiplex PCR. The sample contains approximately 110,000 clones, 65% to 75% of which appear only once. Sequencing was performed on PBMCs. These receptor sequences come from a woman between 45 and 60 years old in good health and CMV-seropositive.

The rearrangement uses TRBV2 and TRBJ2-7; TRBD2 agrees at 10 bases. CDR3 size: 16 residues. Germline-derived CDR1 and CDR2 are SNHLY and FYNNEI. V trimming: 8 bases; J trimming: 5 bases; junction bases outside the gene matches: 15. CDR3 region: CASARRSAGGLNEQYF. CDR3 bases: TGTGCCAGCGCGAGGCGCTCAGCGGGGGGGCTGAACGAGCAGTACTTC.

The chain has TRBV11-2 and TRBJ1-1; perhaps TRBD1 as D (5 bases). Germline V gene lookup returns CDR1 SGHAT and CDR2 FQNNGV. The CDR3 runs 13 residues. V was cut by 5 bases and J by 1 base, with 8 bases left in between. Here the CDR3 reads CASSPQGNTEAFF. The CDR3 nucleotides read TGTGCCAGCAGCCCTCAGGGGAACACTGAAGCTTTCTTT.

The chain is built from TRBV6-1 and TRBJ1-2; D is possibly TRBD1 (6 bases). This CDR3 contains 16 residues. Germline assignment: CDR1 MNHNS and CDR2 SASEGT. V lost 0 bases, J lost 5 bases, and 16 bases lay in between. This chain's CDR3 is CASSEAQGRGAYGYTF. In DNA, the CDR3 is TGTGCCAGCAGTGAAGCGCAAGGCAGGGGAGCGTATGGCTACACCTTC.

The CDR3 DNA sequence: TGTGCCAGCAGCCCGGACAGGTCTAATGGCTACACCTTC. The encoded protein is CASSPDRSNGYTF. The rearrangement joins TRBV5-6 to TRBJ1-2; TRBD1 aligns across 7 bases. V shed 4 bases, J shed 6 bases, and the junction held 6 bases outside the gene matches. This CDR3 contains 13 residues. The V gene's germline CDR1 is SGHDT and CDR2 YYEEEE.

This clone was observed a few times. This CDR3 is CASSPGTGSYEQYF. In DNA form, the CDR3 reads TGTGCCAGCAGCCCGGGGACAGGATCCTACGAGCAGTACTTC. V and J are TRBV7-8 and TRBJ2-7; 8 nucleotides agree with TRBD1. V shed 5 bases, J shed 1 base, and the junction held 4 bases outside the gene matches. This CDR3 contains 14 residues. Looked up from germline, CDR1 is SGHVS and CDR2 is FQNEAQ.

This clone was seen a few times. The J gene is TRBJ1-6, the V gene TRBV2; D may be TRBD1 (5 bases). Germline V gene data show CDR1 as SNHLY and CDR2 as FYNNEI. V was shortened by 8 bases and J by 9 bases, with 17 bases between the two germline ends. The CDR3 spans 14 residues. The CDR3 is CASVVGGDGSPLHF. The CDR3 DNA is TGTGCCAGCGTTGTTGGGGGGGACGGTTCACCCCTCCACTTT.

This clone was seen a handful of times. The gene calls are TRBV7-2 and TRBJ2-1; weak D call: TRBD2 (6 bases). Per the germline V gene, CDR1 is SGHTA and CDR2 is FQGNSA. V lost 1 base and J 6 bases, leaving 13 bases between the germline ends. The CDR3 covers 15 residues. The CDR3 DNA is TGTGCCAGCAGCTTAGACGGGGGTGTCTCCAATGAGCAGTTCTTC. Protein product: CASSLDGGVSNEQFF. Full variable domain (missing parts from reference TRBV7-2 and TRBJ2-1): GAGVSQSPSNKVTEKGKDVELRCDPISGHTALYWYRQSLGQGLEFLIYFQGNSAPDKSGLPSDRFSAERTGGSVSTLTIQRTQQEDSAVYLCASSLDGGVSNEQFFGPGTRLTVL.

This clone was counted only a few times. The rearrangement uses TRBV5-6 and TRBJ1-4; D uncertain. The germline gives CDR1 SGHDT, CDR2 YYEEEE. This CDR3 has 14 residues. Trimming shortened V by 4 bases and J by 10 bases, and 17 bases separated the two germline ends. In nucleotides, the CDR3 is TGTGCCAGCAGCCAGACATCTGGAATGGGAAAACTGTTTTTT. Translating gives CASSQTSGMGKLFF.

V and J are TRBV5-4 and TRBJ2-7; TRBD2 might be the D (5 bases). Germline V lookup: CDR1 SGHNT, CDR2 YYREEE (reference sequence). The CDR3 loop spans 14 amino acids. Trimming took off 5 bases at V and 3 bases at J, with 15 bases between the two ends. CDR3 amino acids: CASRPDTAGYEQYF. For the CDR3, the DNA is TGTGCCAGCAGACCCGATACGGCGGGCTACGAGCAGTACTTC.

J is TRBJ2-1 and V is TRBV2, with 9 nucleotides matching TRBD1. Trimming at V came to 6 bases and at J to 10 bases, leaving 10 bases not matched to a gene. Looked up from germline, CDR1 is SNHLY and CDR2 is FYNNEI. This CDR3 is 14 amino acids long. This CDR3 is CASSPGTGRMEQFF. The CDR3 DNA follows: TGTGCCAGCAGCCCCGGGACAGGGCGGATGGAGCAGTTCTTC.

The V gene is TRBV5-6, the J gene TRBJ2-3, with 8 bases identical to TRBD1. CDR3 size: 16 residues. J gave up 0 bases and V 2 bases, and 5 bases lay outside the gene matches. CDR1 and CDR2 (germline): SGHDT, YYEEEE. CDR3 coding DNA: TGTGCCAGCAGCTTTTATGGGACAGGAAGCACAGATACGCAGTATTTT. Translating gives CASSFYGTGSTDTQYF.

CDR3 nucleotides: TGTGCCAGCAGCCGACAGGGGGCTATTACCTACGAGCAGTACTTC. Amino acids: CASSRQGAITYEQYF. This chain joins TRBV28 and TRBJ2-7; 10 nucleotides match TRBD1. The CDR3 sequence is 15 residues long. Per the germline V gene, CDR1 is MDHEN and CDR2 is SYDVKM. J was trimmed by 2 bases and V by 6 bases; bases with no gene match: 7.

In nucleotides, the CDR3 is TGTGCCAGCAGCGGGGGCTTCGGCACCATGAATGAAAAACTGTTTTTT. Its protein product is CASSGGFGTMNEKLFF. The chain combines TRBV9 with TRBJ1-4, with D possibly TRBD1 on 5 matching bases. Germline lookup yields CDR1 SGDLS and CDR2 YYNGEE. V lost 3 bases and J lost 5, with 17 bases in between. CDR3 length: 16 residues.

V is TRBV5-1 and J is TRBJ2-3; 8 nucleotides line up with TRBD1. CDR3 length equals 15 residues. The germline V gene has CDR1 SGHRS and CDR2 YFSETQ. V gave up 0 bases and J gave up 3 bases; unmatched junction bases: 3. This CDR3 reads CASSLEDRVTDTQYF. The CDR3 nucleotides are TGCGCCAGCAGCTTGGAGGACAGGGTGACAGATACGCAGTATTTT.

The chain joins TRBV5-4 to TRBJ2-1; TRBD2 matches 10 bases. V was clipped by 4 bases and J by 7 bases; unmatched bases: 11. Germline CDR1 is SGHNT and CDR2 is YYREEE (reference sequence). CDR3 length: 16 residues. The DNA for the CDR3 is TGTGCCAGCAGCACCTTAGCGGGGGGAAGGGGAAATGAGCAGTTCTTC. Residues: CASSTLAGGRGNEQFF.

Here the CDR3 reads CASRAGVSTDTQYF. The CDR3 DNA follows: TGTGCCAGCAGGGCGGGGGTGAGCACAGATACGCAGTATTTT. V is TRBV6-5 and J is TRBJ2-3; TRBD2 aligns across 7 bases. Germline V gene data show CDR1 as MNHEY and CDR2 as SVGAGI. This CDR3 has 14 residues. Trimming took 6 bases from V and 0 from J; bases not matched to a gene: 3.

The chain links TRBV5-1 to TRBJ2-2; maybe TRBD1 (6 bases). The CDR3 totals 14 residues. From germline, CDR1 is SGHRS and CDR2 YFSETQ. Trimming cost V 4 bases and J 4 bases, with 11 bases left between them. CDR3 sequence (DNA): TGCGCCAGCAGCCCTGGGGGCCTCACCGGGGAGCTGTTTTTT. Protein sequence: CASSPGGLTGELFF. Variable domain in full (rest from reference TRBV5-1 and TRBJ2-2): KAGVTQTPRYLIKTRGQQVTLSCSPISGHRSVSWYQQTPGQGLQFLFEYFSETQRNKGNFPGRFSGRQFSNSRSEMNVSTLELGDSALYLCASSPGGLTGELFFGEGSRLTVL.

This sequence joins TRBV9 and TRBJ2-3; 16 nucleotides match TRBD2. This CDR3 has 17 residues. CDR1 and CDR2 from the germline V gene are SGDLS and YYNGEE. V lost 3 bases to trimming and J lost 4 bases; unmatched junction nucleotides: 5. The CDR3 loop reads CASSAGLAGGVADTQYF. The CDR3 coding sequence is TGTGCCAGCAGCGCGGGACTAGCGGGGGGGGTGGCAGATACGCAGTATTTT.

This clone was recorded once. The V and J genes are TRBV5-1 and TRBJ2-2; perhaps TRBD2 as D (6 bases). The CDR3 has 15 amino acids. Trimming stripped 5 bases from V and 3 bases from J, with 14 bases between. In germline, CDR1 is SGHRS, CDR2 YFSETQ. CDR3 protein: CASRPSAGYTGELFF. The CDR3 DNA reads TGCGCCAGCAGACCTAGCGCAGGCTACACCGGGGAGCTGTTTTTT.

The chain joins TRBV5-1 to TRBJ1-5, with TRBD1 as a possible D gene (5 bases). V gave up 4 bases and J gave up 4 bases, with 15 bases separating them. CDR3 size: 15 residues. Germline V gene data show CDR1 as SGHRS and CDR2 as YFSETQ. In nucleotides, the CDR3 is TGCGCCAGCAGCCCCTTACCTGGACATAATCAGCCCCAGCATTTT. Translated: CASSPLPGHNQPQHF.

The V call is TRBV27, the J call TRBJ2-5; TRBD1 agrees at 8 bases. The J segment lost 5 bases and the V segment lost 5 bases, leaving 4 bases of the junction unmatched. This CDR3 contains 13 residues. The germline V gene has CDR1 MNHEY and CDR2 SMNVEV (reference sequence). The CDR3 coding sequence is TGTGCCAGCAGTCTATGGACAGGGGAGACCCAGTACTTC. Translation: CASSLWTGETQYF.

The count of this clone is one. The V gene is TRBV7-2, the J gene TRBJ1-3, with 7 bases aligning to TRBD1. V lost 5 bases and J lost 2; bases outside the gene matches: 12. CDR3 length equals 17 residues. Germline-derived CDR1 and CDR2 are SGHTA and FQGNSA. CDR3 coding DNA: TGTGCCAGCAGCACCCAGGGGGGCGGATTAACTGGAAACACCATATATTTT. This sequence encodes CASSTQGGGLTGNTIYF.

This sequence joins TRBV7-9 and TRBJ1-4, with a possible D match to TRBD1 (5 bases). Germline loops: CDR1 SEHNR, CDR2 FQNEAQ (reference sequence). The CDR3 has 14 residues. V was clipped by 5 bases and J by 7 bases, with 14 bases between them. Here the CDR3 reads CASSPRGLGEKLFF. CDR3 DNA sequence: TGTGCCAGCAGCCCTCGGGGGTTGGGTGAAAAACTGTTTTTT.

The J gene is TRBJ1-4, the V gene TRBV30, with D possibly TRBD1 on 5 matching bases. V dropped 7 bases and J dropped 6 bases, with 18 bases sitting between them. The CDR3 extends over 14 amino acids. Germline V gives CDR1 GTSNPN, CDR2 SVGIG (reference sequence). CDR3 in amino acids: CAFQTGTWDEKLFF. DNA of the CDR3: TGTGCCTTCCAAACCGGGACTTGGGATGAAAAACTGTTTTTT.

The V gene is TRBV25-1, the J gene TRBJ1-4; TRBD1 is a possible D gene (6 bases). The V end was cut by 3 bases, the J end by 4 bases, with 12 bases between. There are 15 residues in the CDR3. Germline CDR1 MGHDK, CDR2 SYGVNS. The CDR3 reads CASSDPGAFNEKLFF. DNA for the CDR3: TGTGCCAGCAGTGACCCAGGGGCGTTTAATGAAAAACTGTTTTTT. Combining the CDR3 with reference TRBV25-1 and TRBJ1-4 gives the whole variable domain EADIYQTPRYLVIGTGKKITLECSQTMGHDKMYWYQQDPGMELHLIHYSYGVNSTEKGDLSSESTVSRIRTEHFPLTLESARPSHTSQYLCASSDPGAFNEKLFFGSGTQLSVL.

The chain links TRBV5-1 to TRBJ2-3, with 8 bases lining up with TRBD2. The V gene's germline CDR1 is SGHRS and CDR2 YFSETQ. The V and J ends lost 4 bases and 4 bases, in that order; junction bases with no gene match: 8. The CDR3 has 15 residues. For the CDR3, the DNA is TGCGCCAGCAGCGGTTACGTGGGACTAGCAGATACGCAGTATTTT. Protein product: CASSGYVGLADTQYF.

This sequence joins TRBV19 and TRBJ2-2; possibly TRBD2 for D (6 bases). Germline values: CDR1 LNHDA, CDR2 SQIVND (reference sequence). The V end lost 7 bases, the J end lost 1 base, and 19 bases lay between the germline ends. CDR3 size: 17 residues. In DNA form, the CDR3 reads TGTGCCAGTACCTATTGGGGGAGGCGGGGGAACACCGGGGAGCTGTTTTTT. Translation gives CASTYWGRRGNTGELFF. Using reference TRBV19 and TRBJ2-2 for the parts outside the CDR3, the full variable domain is DGGITQSPKYLFRKEGQNVTLSCEQNLNHDAMYWYRQDPGQGLRLIYYSQIVNDFQKGDIAEGYSVSREKKESFPLTVTSAQKNPTAFYLCASTYWGRRGNTGELFFGEGSRLTVL.

V usage is TRBV6-1 and J usage is TRBJ2-2; the match to TRBD2 covers 11 bases. CDR3 length: 18 amino acids. V lost 2 bases, J lost 0 bases, and 5 bases stayed unmatched. Germline V gene sequence: CDR1 MNHNS, CDR2 SASEGT. The CDR3 DNA follows: TGTGCCAGCAGTGAACAGCTAGCGGGGGGTCCGAACACCGGGGAGCTGTTTTTT. Amino acids: CASSEQLAGGPNTGELFF.